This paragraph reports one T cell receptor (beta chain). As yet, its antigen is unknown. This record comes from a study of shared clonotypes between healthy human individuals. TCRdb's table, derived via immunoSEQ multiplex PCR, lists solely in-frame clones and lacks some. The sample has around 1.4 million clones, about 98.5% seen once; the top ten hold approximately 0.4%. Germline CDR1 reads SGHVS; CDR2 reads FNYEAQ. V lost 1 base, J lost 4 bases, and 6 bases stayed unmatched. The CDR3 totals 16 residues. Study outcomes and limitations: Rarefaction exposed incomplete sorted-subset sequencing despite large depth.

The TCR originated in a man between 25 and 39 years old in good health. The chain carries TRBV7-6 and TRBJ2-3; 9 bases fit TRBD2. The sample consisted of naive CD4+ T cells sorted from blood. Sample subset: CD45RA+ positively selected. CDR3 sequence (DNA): TGTGCCAGCAGCTTAGTTAGCGGGAGAGGCGCAGATACGCAGTATTTT. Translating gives CASSLVSGRGADTQYF.